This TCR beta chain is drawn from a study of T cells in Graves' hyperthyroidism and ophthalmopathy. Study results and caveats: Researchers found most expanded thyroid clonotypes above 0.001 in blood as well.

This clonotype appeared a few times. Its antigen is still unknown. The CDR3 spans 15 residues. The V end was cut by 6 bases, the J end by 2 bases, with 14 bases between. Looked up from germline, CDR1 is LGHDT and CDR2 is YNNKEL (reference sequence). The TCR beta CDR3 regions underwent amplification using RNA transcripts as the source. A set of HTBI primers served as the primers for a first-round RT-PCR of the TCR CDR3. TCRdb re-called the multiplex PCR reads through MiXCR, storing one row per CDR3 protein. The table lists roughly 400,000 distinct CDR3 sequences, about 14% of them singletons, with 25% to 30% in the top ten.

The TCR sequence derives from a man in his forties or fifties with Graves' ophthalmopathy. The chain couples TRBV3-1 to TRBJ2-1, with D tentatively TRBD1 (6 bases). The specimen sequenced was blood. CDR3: CASSDPGTPYNEQFF. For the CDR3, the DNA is TGTGCCAGCAGTGACCCCGGGACACCCTACAATGAGCAGTTCTTC.